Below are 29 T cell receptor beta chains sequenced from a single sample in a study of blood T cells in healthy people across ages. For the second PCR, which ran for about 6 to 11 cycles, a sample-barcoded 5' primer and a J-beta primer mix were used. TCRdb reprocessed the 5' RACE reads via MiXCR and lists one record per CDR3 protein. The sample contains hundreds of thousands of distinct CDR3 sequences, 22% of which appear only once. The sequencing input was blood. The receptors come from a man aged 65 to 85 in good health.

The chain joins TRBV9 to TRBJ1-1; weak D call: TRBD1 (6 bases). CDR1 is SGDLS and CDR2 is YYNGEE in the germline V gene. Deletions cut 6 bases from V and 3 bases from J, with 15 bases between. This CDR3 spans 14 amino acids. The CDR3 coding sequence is TGTGCCAGCAACCTACAGGGTAGAGACACTGAAGCTTTCTTT. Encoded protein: CASNLQGRDTEAFF.

In DNA form, the CDR3 reads TGTGCCAGCAGCTTAGCGGGTGGTGGGAGCGGCAATGCAGCTGAAGCTTTCTTT. Amino acids: CASSLAGGGSGNAAEAFF. This chain connects TRBV7-8 to TRBJ1-1, with no clear D. V was clipped by 0 bases and J by 6 bases, with 23 bases between them. Germline V lookup: CDR1 SGHVS, CDR2 FQNEAQ. The CDR3 sequence is 18 residues long.

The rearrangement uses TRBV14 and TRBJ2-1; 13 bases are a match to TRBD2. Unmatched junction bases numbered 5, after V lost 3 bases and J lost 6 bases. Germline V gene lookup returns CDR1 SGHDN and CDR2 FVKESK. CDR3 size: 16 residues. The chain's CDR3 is CASSHGLAGVGNEQFF. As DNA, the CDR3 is TGTGCCAGCAGCCACGGACTAGCGGGAGTGGGCAATGAGCAGTTCTTC. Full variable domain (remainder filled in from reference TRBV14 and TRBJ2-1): EAGVTQFPSHSVIEKGQTVTLRCDPISGHDNLYWYRRVMGKEIKFLLHFVKESKQDESGMPNNRFLAERTGGTYSTLKVQPAELEDSGVYFCASSHGLAGVGNEQFFGPGTRLTVL.

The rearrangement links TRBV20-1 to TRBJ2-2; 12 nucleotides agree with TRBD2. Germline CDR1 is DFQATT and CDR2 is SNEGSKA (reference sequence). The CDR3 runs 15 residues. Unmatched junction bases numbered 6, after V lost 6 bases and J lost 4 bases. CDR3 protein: CSATLAGGATGELFF. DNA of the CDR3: TGCAGTGCCACACTAGCGGGAGGAGCCACCGGGGAGCTGTTTTTT.

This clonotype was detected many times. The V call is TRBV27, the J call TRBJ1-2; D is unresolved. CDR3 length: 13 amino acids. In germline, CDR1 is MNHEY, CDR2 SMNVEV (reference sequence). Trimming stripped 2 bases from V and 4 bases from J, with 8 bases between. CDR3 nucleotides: TGTGCCAGCAGTTTAGAAGGACTCTATGGCTACACCTTC. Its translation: CASSLEGLYGYTF.

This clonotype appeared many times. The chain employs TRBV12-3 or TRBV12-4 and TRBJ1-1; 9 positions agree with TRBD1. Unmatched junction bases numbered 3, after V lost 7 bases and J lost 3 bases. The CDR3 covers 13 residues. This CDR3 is CASTRTGDTEAFF. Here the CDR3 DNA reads TGTGCCAGCACTCGGACAGGGGACACTGAAGCTTTCTTT.

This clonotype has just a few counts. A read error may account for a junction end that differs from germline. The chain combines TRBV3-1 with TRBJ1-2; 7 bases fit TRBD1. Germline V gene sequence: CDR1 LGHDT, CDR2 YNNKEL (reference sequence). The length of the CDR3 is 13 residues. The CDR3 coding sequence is TGTGCCAGCAGCCAAGTCCTTTCGGGACAGACTGGCTTC. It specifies CASSQVLSGQTGF.

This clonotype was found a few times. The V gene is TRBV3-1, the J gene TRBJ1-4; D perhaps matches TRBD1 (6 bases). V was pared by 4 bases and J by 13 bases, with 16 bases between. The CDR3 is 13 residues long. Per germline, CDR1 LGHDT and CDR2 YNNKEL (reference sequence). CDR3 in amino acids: CASSPDMLRGLFF. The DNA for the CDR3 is TGTGCCAGCAGCCCAGACATGCTCAGGGGACTGTTTTTT.

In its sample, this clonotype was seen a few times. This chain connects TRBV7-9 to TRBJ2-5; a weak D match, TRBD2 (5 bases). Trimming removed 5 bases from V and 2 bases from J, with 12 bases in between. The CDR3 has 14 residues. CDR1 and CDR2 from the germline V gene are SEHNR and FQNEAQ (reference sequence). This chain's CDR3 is CASSPERVQETQYF. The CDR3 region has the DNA TGTGCCAGCAGCCCGGAGAGGGTACAAGAGACCCAGTACTTC.

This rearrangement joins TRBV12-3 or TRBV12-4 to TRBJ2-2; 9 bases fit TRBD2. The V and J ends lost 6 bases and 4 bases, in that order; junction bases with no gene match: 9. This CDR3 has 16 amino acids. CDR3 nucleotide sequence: TGTGCCAGCAGCTTCCCTAGCGGGGACTTCACCGGGGAGCTGTTTTTT. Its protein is CASSFPSGDFTGELFF.

The CDR3 sequence is CASSIGLAGGQGEQFF. The CDR3 DNA reads TGTGCCAGCAGTATCGGCCTAGCGGGAGGGCAGGGTGAGCAGTTCTTC. The V and J genes are TRBV9 and TRBJ2-1; 12 bases are shared with TRBD2. The germline gives CDR1 SGDLS, CDR2 YYNGEE. This CDR3 contains 16 residues. V lost 5 bases to trimming and J lost 9 bases; unmatched junction nucleotides: 12. The variable domain in full, with the rest retrieved from reference TRBV9 and TRBJ2-1, is DSGVTQTPKHLITATGQRVTLRCSPRSGDLSVYWYQQSLDQGLQFLIQYYNGEERAKGNILERFSAQQFPDLHSELNLSSLELGDSALYFCASSIGLAGGQGEQFFGPGTRLTVL.

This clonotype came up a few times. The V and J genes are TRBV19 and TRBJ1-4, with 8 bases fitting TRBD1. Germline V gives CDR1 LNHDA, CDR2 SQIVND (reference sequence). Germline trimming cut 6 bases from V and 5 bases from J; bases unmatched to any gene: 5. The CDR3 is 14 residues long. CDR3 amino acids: CASRGQVGNEKLFF. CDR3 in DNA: TGTGCCAGTAGGGGACAGGTGGGAAATGAAAAACTGTTTTTT.

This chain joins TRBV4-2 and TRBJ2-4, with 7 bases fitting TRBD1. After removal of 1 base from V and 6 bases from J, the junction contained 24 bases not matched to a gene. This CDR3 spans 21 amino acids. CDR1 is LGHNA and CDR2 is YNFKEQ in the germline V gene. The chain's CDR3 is CASSQAILPTISMTGRNIQYF. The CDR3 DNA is TGTGCCAGCAGCCAAGCGATTCTCCCCACTATTTCGATGACAGGGAGAAACATTCAGTACTTC.

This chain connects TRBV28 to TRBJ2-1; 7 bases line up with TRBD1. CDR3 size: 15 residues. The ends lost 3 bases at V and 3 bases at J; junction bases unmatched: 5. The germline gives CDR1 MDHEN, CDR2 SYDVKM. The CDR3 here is CASSFRGNVYNEQFF. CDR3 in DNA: TGTGCCAGCAGTTTCAGGGGGAACGTCTACAATGAGCAGTTCTTC.

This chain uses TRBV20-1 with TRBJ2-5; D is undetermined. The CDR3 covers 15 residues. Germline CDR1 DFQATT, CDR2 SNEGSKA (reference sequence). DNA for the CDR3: TGCACACCAAAAGCAAAAGTCCCCACGCAAGAGACCCAGTACTTC. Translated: CTPKAKVPTQETQYF.

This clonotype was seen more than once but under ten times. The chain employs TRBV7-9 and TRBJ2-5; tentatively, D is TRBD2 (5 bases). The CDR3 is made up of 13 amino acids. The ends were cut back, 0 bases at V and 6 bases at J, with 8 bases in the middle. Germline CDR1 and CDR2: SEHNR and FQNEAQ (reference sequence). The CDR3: CASSLAEGKTQYF. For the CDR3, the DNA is TGTGCCAGCAGCTTAGCTGAGGGCAAGACCCAGTACTTC. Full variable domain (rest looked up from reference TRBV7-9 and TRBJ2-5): DTGVSQNPRHKITKRGQNVTFRCDPISEHNRLYWYRQTLGQGPEFLTYFQNEAQLEKSRLLSDRFSAERPKGSFSTLEIQRTEQGDSAMYLCASSLAEGKTQYFGPGTRLLVL.

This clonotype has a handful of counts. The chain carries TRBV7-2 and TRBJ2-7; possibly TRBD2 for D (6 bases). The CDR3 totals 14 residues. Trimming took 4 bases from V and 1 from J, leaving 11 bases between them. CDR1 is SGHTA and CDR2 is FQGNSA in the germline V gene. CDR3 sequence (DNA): TGTGCCAGCAGCTCTACTGCGGGGTCCTACGAGCAGTACTTC. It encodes CASSSTAGSYEQYF.

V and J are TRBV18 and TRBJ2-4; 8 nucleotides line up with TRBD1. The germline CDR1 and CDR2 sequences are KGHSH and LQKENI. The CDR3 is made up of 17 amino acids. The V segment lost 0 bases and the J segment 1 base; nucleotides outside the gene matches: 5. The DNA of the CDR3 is TGTGCCAGCTCACCACCGCAACAGGGGGTCGCCAAAAACATTCAGTACTTC. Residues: CASSPPQQGVAKNIQYF.

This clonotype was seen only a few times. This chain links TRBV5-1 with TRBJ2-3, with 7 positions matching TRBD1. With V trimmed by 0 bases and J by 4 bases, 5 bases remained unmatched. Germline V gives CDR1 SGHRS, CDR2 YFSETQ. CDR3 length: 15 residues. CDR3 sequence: CASSLVPGGSDTQYF. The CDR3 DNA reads TGCGCCAGCAGCTTGGTTCCAGGGGGATCAGATACGCAGTATTTT. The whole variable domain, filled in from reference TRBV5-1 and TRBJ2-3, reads KAGVTQTPRYLIKTRGQQVTLSCSPISGHRSVSWYQQTPGQGLQFLFEYFSETQRNKGNFPGRFSGRQFSNSRSEMNVSTLELGDSALYLCASSLVPGGSDTQYFGPGTRLTVL.

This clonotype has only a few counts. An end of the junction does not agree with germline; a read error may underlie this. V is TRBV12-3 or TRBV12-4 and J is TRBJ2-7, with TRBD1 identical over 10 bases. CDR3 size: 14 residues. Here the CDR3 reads CASSGGTGEETQCF. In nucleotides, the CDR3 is TGTGCCAGCAGTGGCGGGACAGGGGAAGAGACCCAGTGCTTC.

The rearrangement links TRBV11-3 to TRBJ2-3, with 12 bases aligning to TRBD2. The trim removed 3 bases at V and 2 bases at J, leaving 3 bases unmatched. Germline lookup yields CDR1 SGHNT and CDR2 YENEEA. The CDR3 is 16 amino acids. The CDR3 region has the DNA TGTGCCAGCAGCTTGGGGACTAGCGGGTTCACAGATACGCAGTATTTT. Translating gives CASSLGTSGFTDTQYF.

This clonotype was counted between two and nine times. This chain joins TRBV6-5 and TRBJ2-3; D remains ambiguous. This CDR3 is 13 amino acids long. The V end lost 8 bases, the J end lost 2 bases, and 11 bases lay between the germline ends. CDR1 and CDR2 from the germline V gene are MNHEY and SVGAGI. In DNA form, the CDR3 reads TGTGCCAGCCTGAACGCCTACACAGATACGCAGTATTTT. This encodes CASLNAYTDTQYF.

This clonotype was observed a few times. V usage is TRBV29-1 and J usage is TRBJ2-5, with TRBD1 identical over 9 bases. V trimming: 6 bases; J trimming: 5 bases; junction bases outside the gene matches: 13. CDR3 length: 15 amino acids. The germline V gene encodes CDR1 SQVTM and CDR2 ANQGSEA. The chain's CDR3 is CSVSRDRALGETQYF. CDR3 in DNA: TGCAGCGTCTCAAGGGACAGGGCTCTAGGGGAGACCCAGTACTTC.

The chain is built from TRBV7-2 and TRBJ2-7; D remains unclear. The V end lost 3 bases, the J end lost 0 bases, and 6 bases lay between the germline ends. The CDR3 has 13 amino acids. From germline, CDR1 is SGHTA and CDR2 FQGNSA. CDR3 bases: TGTGCCAGCAGCTTCTCTAGCTCCTACGAGCAGTACGTC. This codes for CASSFSSSYEQYV.

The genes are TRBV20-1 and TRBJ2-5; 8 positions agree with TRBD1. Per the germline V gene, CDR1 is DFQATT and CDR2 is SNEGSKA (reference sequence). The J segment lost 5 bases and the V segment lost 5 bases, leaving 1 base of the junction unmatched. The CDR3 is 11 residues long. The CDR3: CSAGDRETQYF. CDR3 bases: TGCAGTGCTGGGGACAGGGAGACCCAGTACTTC.

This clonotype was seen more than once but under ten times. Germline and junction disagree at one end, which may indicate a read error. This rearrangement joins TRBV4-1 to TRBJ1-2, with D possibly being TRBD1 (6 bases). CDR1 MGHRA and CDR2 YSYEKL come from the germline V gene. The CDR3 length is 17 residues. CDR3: CASSQDMRAGAKYGYTF. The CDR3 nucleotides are TGCGCCAGCAGCCAAGATATGCGGGCAGGGGCTAAGTATGGCTACACCTTC.

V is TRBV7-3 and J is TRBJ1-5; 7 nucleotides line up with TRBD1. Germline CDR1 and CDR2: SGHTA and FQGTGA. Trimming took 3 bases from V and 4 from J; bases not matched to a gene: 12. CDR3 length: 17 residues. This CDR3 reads CASSFSDGDSFNQPQHF. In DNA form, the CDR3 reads TGTGCCAGCAGCTTTTCGGACGGGGACAGCTTTAATCAGCCCCAGCATTTT.

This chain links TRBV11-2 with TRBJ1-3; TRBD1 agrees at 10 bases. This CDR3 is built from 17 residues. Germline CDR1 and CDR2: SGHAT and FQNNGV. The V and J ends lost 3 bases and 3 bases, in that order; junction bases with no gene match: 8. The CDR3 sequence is CASSFPTDRGHGNTIYF. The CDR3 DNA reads TGTGCCAGCAGCTTTCCAACCGACAGGGGGCATGGAAACACCATATATTTT.

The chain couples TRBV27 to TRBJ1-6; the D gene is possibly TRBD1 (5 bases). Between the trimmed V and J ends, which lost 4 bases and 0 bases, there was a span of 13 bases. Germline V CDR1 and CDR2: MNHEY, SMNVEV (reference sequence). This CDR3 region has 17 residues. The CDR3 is CASSSPAGSSYNSPLHF. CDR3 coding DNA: TGTGCCAGCAGTTCTCCAGCAGGGAGCTCCTATAATTCACCCCTCCACTTT.